This T cell receptor (beta chain) was retrieved from a study of cytomegalovirus exposure and HLA in healthy donors. Study results and caveats: One cluster of highly shared sequence variants probably arose as a sequencing artifact.

Notes on this clone: Its antigen remains unknown.

The CDR3 sequence is 15 residues long. CDR1 and CDR2 (germline): MNHNY, SVGAGI (reference sequence). V lost 0 bases, J lost 8 bases, and 1 base stayed unmatched. Donors were ostensibly healthy at sampling, although undocumented immune exposures were probable. Researchers ran the PCR with 60 Vbeta and 13 Jbeta primers. Libraries were prepared by immunoSEQ multiplex PCR; TCRdb keeps only in-frame clonotypes and omits some of them. The data contain under 200,000 clones, over 70% of them singletons. The chain uses TRBV6-6 and TRBJ1-6, with 10 bases aligning to TRBD1. Sequences were obtained from PBMCs. This receptor was taken from a woman between 50 and 59 years old in good health and CMV-seropositive. The CDR3 loop is CASSYSGTGDSPLHF. The CDR3 DNA follows: TGTGCCAGCAGTTACTCGGGGACAGGGGATTCACCCCTCCACTTT.